This T cell receptor beta chain was sequenced in a study of identical twins. Each CDR3 protein gets one entry after TCRdb re-called the 5' RACE reads with MiXCR. Here the sample spans 300,000 to 350,000 distinct CDR3 sequences, around an eighth being singletons. About this clonotype itself: The antigen remains unidentified.

General study results and limits: Within monozygotic twins, out-of-frame TCR alpha sharing was underestimated by the models. Excess sharing between twins was weaker in beta out-of-frame sequences. High-abundance cord blood beta clonotypes had fewer insertions; memory repertoires showed none.

Germline loops: CDR1 SGDLS, CDR2 YYNGEE. V lost 3 bases to trimming and J lost 0 bases; unmatched junction nucleotides: 5. The CDR3 has 16 amino acids. This sample also appeared in a second study, on yellow fever vaccine responses in identical twins.

The clonotype comes from a woman younger than 35 in good health. This sequence joins TRBV9 and TRBJ2-2; 7 bases line up with TRBD1. Sample: CD8+ T cells sorted from blood. Written as DNA, the CDR3 is TGTGCCAGCAGCGAGGGTACAGGGGCGAACACCGGGGAGCTGTTTTTT. Translated, it gives CASSEGTGANTGELFF. Full variable domain (missing parts from reference TRBV9 and TRBJ2-2): DSGVTQTPKHLITATGQRVTLRCSPRSGDLSVYWYQQSLDQGLQFLIQYYNGEERAKGNILERFSAQQFPDLHSELNLSSLELGDSALYFCASSEGTGANTGELFFGEGSRLTVL.